This T cell receptor (beta chain) was recovered during a study of T-cell memory formation after mild COVID-19. Study-level information: Each donor largely had its own TCR clusters.

Whole-study results and caveats: The main location of contracting CD4+ clones was CM and EM, and that of contracting CD8+ clones was EMRA. There was a balanced CD4/CD8 profile in clones contracting day 15 to 85, and later expanders leaned CD4+.

Germline CDR1 LNHNV, CDR2 YYDKDF (reference sequence). Germline trimming cut 5 bases from V and 2 bases from J; bases unmatched to any gene: 10. The CDR3 is made up of 17 amino acids. Researchers used 5'RACE with constant-segment primers to make TCR alpha and TCR beta cDNA libraries that carry sample barcodes and UMIs. Using its own MiXCR run on the 5' RACE reads, TCRdb lists one record per CDR3 protein. The sample holds hundreds of thousands of distinct CDR3 sequences; just over 15% are singletons and the top ten take 2.1%. This clonotype was recorded at least ten times. The antigen is not known. Input material: PBMCs or a T cell subset sorted from them (not recorded which). The V call is TRBV15, the J call TRBJ2-1, with TRBD1 identical over 9 bases. The clonotype was recovered from an adult woman who had mild COVID-19 (a few samples of this study predate the infection). Cell type and time point are not known. For the CDR3, the DNA is TGTGCCACCAGCTGGATCATGGGACAGGGTACCTACAATGAGCAGTTCTTC. Translation gives CATSWIMGQGTYNEQFF. Based on the CDR3 plus reference TRBV15 and TRBJ2-1, the full variable domain is DAMVIQNPRYQVTQFGKPVTLSCSQTLNHNVMYWYQQKSSQAPKLLFHYYDKDFNNEADTPDNFQSRRPNTSFCFLDIRSPGLGDTAMYLCATSWIMGQGTYNEQFFGPGTRLTVL.